What follows is one T cell receptor (beta chain) and its context. No antigen is known for it. Germline V gives CDR1 SGHTA, CDR2 FQGNSA. The CDR3 covers 15 residues. This sample was included in a study of blood T cells in healthy people across ages. Study-wide points: Diversity of TCR beta per million T cells declined in a roughly linear way with age.

A second roughly 7 to 12 cycle PCR used barcoded and J-beta primers. TCRdb re-derived calls from the 5' RACE reads in MiXCR, one entry per CDR3 protein. Of over 600,000 distinct CDR3 sequences detected, about 46% appear once; the ten largest clones hold 15% to 20%. Source material: blood. This clonotype originated in a man older than 75 in good health. The chain carries TRBV7-2 and TRBJ2-5, with TRBD2 identical over 9 bases. The J call could be wrong; TRBJ2-7 is a better fit for the DNA end. CDR3 in amino acids: CATRDGVAGVGEQYF. The CDR3 DNA is TGTGCCACCCGAGACGGAGTAGCGGGAGTCGGCGAGCAGTACTTC.